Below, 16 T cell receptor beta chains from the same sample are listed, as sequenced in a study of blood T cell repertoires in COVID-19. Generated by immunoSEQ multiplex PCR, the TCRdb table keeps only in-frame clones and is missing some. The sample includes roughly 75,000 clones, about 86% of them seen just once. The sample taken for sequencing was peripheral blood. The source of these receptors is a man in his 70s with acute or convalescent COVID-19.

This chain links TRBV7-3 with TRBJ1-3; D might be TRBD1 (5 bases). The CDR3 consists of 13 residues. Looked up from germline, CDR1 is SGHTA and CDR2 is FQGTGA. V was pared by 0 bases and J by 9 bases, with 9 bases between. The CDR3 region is CASSLTPGGTIYF. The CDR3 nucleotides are TGTGCCAGCAGCTTAACCCCGGGGGGCACCATATATTTT. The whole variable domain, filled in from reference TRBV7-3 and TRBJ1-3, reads GAGVSQTPSNKVTEKGKYVELRCDPISGHTALYWYRQSLGQGPEFLIYFQGTGAADDSGLPNDRFFAVRPEGSVSTLKIQRTERGDSAVYLCASSLTPGGTIYFGEGSWLTVV.

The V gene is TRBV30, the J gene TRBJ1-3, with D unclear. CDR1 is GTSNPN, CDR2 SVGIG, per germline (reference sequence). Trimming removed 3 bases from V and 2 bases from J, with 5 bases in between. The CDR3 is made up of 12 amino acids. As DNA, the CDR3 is TGTGCCTGGAGAACTGCTGGAAACACCATATATTTT. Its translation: CAWRTAGNTIYF.

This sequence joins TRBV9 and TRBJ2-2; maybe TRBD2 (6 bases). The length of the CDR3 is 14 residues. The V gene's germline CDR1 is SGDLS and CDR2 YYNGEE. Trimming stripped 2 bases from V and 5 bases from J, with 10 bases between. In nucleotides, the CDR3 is TGTGCCAGCAGCGTGAATCGGGGGACCGGGGAGCTGTTTTTT. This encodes CASSVNRGTGELFF.

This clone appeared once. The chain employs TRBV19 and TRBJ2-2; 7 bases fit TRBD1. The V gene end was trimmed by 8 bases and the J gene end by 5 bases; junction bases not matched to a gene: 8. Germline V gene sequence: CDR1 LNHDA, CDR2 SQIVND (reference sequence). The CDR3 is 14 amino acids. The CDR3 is CASLGGRATGELFF. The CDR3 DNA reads TGTGCCAGTTTAGGGGGCAGGGCAACCGGGGAGCTGTTTTTT.

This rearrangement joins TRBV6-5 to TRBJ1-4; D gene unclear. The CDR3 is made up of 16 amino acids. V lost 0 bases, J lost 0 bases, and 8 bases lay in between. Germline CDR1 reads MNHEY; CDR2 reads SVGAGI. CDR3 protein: CASSYSRAATNEKLFF. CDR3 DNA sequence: TGTGCCAGCAGTTACTCGAGGGCAGCAACTAATGAAAAACTGTTTTTT.

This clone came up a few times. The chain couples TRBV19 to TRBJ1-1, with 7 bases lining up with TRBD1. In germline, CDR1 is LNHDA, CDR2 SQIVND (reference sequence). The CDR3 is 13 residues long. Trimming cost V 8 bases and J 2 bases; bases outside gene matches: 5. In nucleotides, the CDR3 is TGTGCCAGTTCACAGGGGTCCAACACTGAAGCTTTCTTT. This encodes CASSQGSNTEAFF.

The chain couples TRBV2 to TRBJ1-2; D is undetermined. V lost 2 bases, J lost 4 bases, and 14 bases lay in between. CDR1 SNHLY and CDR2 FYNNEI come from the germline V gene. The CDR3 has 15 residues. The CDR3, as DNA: TGTGCCAGCAGTGAATCCCAGGCTCGGTTCTATGGCTACACCTTC. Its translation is CASSESQARFYGYTF.

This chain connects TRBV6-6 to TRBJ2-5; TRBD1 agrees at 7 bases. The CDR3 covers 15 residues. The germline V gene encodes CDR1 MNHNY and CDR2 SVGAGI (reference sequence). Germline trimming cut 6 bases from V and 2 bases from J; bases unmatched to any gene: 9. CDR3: CASRLGQTSQETQYF. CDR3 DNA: TGTGCCAGCAGATTGGGACAGACTTCACAAGAGACCCAGTACTTC.

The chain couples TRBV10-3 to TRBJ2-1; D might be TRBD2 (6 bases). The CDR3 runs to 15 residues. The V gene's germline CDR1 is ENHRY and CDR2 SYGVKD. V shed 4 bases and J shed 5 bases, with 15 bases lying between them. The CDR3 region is CAISAGTPQNNEQFF. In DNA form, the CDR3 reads TGTGCCATCAGTGCCGGGACTCCTCAGAACAATGAGCAGTTCTTC.

This chain's CDR3 is CASSPGTSGTDTQYF. DNA of the CDR3: TGTGCCAGCAGCCCCGGGACTAGCGGCACAGATACGCAGTATTTT. The rearrangement links TRBV11-3 to TRBJ2-3; 10 positions agree with TRBD2. Germline V gives CDR1 SGHNT, CDR2 YENEEA. The CDR3 spans 15 residues. With V trimmed by 5 bases and J by 1 base, 3 bases remained unmatched.

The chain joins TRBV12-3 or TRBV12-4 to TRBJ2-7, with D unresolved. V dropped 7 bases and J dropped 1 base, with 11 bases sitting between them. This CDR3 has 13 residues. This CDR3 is CASTRTSSYEQYF. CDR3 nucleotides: TGTGCCAGCACCCGTACATCATCCTACGAGCAGTACTTC.

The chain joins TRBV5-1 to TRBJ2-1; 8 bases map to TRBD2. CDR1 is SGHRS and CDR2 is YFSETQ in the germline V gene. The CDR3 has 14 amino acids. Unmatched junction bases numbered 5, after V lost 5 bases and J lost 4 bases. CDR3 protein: CASSSREGYNEQFF. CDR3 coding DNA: TGCGCCAGCAGTAGTCGGGAGGGTTACAATGAGCAGTTCTTC.

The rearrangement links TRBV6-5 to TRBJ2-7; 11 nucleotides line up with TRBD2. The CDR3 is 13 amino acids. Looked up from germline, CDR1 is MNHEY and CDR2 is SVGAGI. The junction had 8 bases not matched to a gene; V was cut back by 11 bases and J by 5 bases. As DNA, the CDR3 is TGTGCCGGAACACTAGCGGGAGACGACGAGCAGTACTTC. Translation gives CAGTLAGDDEQYF.

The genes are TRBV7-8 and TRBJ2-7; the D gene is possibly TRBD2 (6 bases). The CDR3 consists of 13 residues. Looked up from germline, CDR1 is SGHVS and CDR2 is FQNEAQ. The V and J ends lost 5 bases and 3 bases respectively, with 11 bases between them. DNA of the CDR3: TGTGCCAGCAGCACCCCCGGGGGCTACGAGCAGTACTTC. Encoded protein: CASSTPGGYEQYF.

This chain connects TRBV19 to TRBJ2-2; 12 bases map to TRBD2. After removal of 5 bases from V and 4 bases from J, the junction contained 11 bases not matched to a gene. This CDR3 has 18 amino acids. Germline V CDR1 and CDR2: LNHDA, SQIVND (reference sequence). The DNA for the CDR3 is TGTGCCAGTAGTCCAAGACTAGCGGGAGTCTCTCGCACCGGGGAGCTGTTTTTT. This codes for CASSPRLAGVSRTGELFF.

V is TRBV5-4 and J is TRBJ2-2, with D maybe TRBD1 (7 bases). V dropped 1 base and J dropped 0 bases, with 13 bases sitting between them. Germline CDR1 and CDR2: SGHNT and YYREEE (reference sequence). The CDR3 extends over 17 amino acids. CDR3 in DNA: TGTGCCAGCAGCTTGATAGGCAGGGGGGCGAACACCGGGGAGCTGTTTTTT. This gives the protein CASSLIGRGANTGELFF.